This T cell receptor beta chain came from a study of cytomegalovirus exposure and HLA in healthy donors. Study-wide findings and caveats: Near-uniform donor sequencing depth was presumed by presence/absence analyses. In an earlier analysis, most TCR beta V segments were productive about 90% or about 30% of the time. Later work associated roughly 17,000 TCR beta sequences with HLA alleles at 0.05 false discovery rate.

Primers for the PCR totalled 60 Vbeta and 13 Jbeta. Authors' processing steps: In a later analysis, the count reached tens of millions of unique TCR beta chains, with roughly 12 million shared. TCRdb's table, derived via immunoSEQ multiplex PCR, lists solely in-frame clones and lacks some. The D gene and trimming were derived from the DNA, and the V and J assignments and clone size from that table. The data hold approximately 74,000 clones, with roughly 80% observed a single time. To note about this clone: Its antigen is unidentified.

The receptor was isolated from a woman aged 30 to 39 in good health and CMV-seronegative. Material for sequencing was PBMCs.

This chain's CDR3 is CAISESGLGRVGYTF. The CDR3 DNA reads as TGTGCCATCAGTGAGTCGGGACTAGGAAGGGTTGGCTACACCTTC. This chain uses TRBV10-3 with TRBJ1-2, with D possibly being TRBD1 (5 bases). The germline gives CDR1 ENHRY, CDR2 SYGVKD. V was cut by 0 bases and J by 7 bases, with 15 bases left in between. The CDR3 is 15 amino acids.